This T cell receptor (beta chain) comes out of a study of cytomegalovirus exposure and HLA in healthy donors. Study background: From some 180 million T cells, an earlier analysis saw 120 million or so unique TCR beta sequences. Within the Caucasian-associated ancestry cluster were about 81% of the approximately 400 genotyped donors. Overall study findings and caveats: Most of the TCR beta V segments (in an earlier analysis) were productive either about 87% or about 30% of the time. A later analysis, which compared TCR beta chains of equal frequency, found the HLA-associated ones more clonally expanded.

About this clone: Its specificity is not known.

In the PCR, 60 Vbeta and 13 Jbeta primers were used. The data were produced by immunoSEQ multiplex PCR, yet TCRdb's version contains in-frame clones alone and is incomplete. Among fewer than 250,000 clones, roughly 82% were seen once, and the ten largest hold roughly 6%. The sequencing sample was made of PBMCs. The source is a man between 40 and 49 years old in good health and CMV-seropositive.

CDR3 sequence reads: CASSLGTSFDEQFF. The DNA for the CDR3 is TGCGCCAGCAGCTTGGGGACTAGCTTCGATGAGCAGTTCTTC. This chain uses TRBV5-1 with TRBJ2-1; the match to TRBD2 covers 8 bases. This CDR3 is 14 amino acids long. Germline CDR1 and CDR2: SGHRS and YFSETQ. Trimming cost V 0 bases and J 8 bases; bases outside gene matches: 4. The full variable domain, its missing parts supplied by reference TRBV5-1 and TRBJ2-1, is KAGVTQTPRYLIKTRGQQVTLSCSPISGHRSVSWYQQTPGQGLQFLFEYFSETQRNKGNFPGRFSGRQFSNSRSEMNVSTLELGDSALYLCASSLGTSFDEQFFGPGTRLTVL.